This T cell receptor (beta chain) was captured in a study of type 1 regulatory T cells. Whole-study context: T-allo10 is a Tr1-enriched, alloantigen-specific CD4 T cell product made in vitro.

Each CDR3 protein gets one entry after TCRdb re-called the reads with MiXCR. This sample yields 88,000 or so distinct CDR3 sequences, of which less than 40% are seen a single time; 2% to 2.5% belongs to the top ten. This clonotype was observed a handful of times. The CDR3 length is 15 residues. Germline V gene sequence: CDR1 DFQATT, CDR2 SNEGSKA (reference sequence). Germline trimming cut 2 bases from V and 7 bases from J; bases unmatched to any gene: 10. This chain links TRBV20-1 with TRBJ2-7; 11 nucleotides agree with TRBD1. The source material was CD4+ T cells, either the whole sample or a sorted fraction (not recorded which). The receptor was isolated from a human donor in good health. CDR3 region: CSARNTGQGAGEQYF. In DNA, the CDR3 is TGCAGTGCTAGAAACACCGGACAGGGGGCAGGGGAGCAGTACTTC.